The clone carrying this TCR beta chain was recorded many times. The data belong to a study of T cells of healthy individuals. The V gene's germline CDR1 is SGHKS and CDR2 YYEKEE (reference sequence). CDR3 length: 16 amino acids. The germline V and J ends were trimmed by 3 bases and 3 bases, with 18 bases remaining between them. TCRdb re-analysed the 5' RACE reads in MiXCR, keeping a single row per CDR3 protein. The sample has approximately 89,000 distinct CDR3 sequences; around 5.1% are singletons. This receptor was identified in a female donor in good health. The V gene is TRBV5-5, the J gene TRBJ1-2, with D tentatively TRBD1 (5 bases). CDR3 amino acids: CASSSLHQGLYYGYTF. The CDR3 DNA is TGTGCCAGCAGCTCGCTTCATCAGGGTTTGTACTATGGCTACACCTTC.